These T cell receptor beta chains were read from a single sample in a study of T cell responses to AZD1222 COVID-19 vaccine. Generated by immunoSEQ multiplex PCR, the TCRdb table keeps only in-frame clones and is missing some. Of 65,000 to 75,000 clones in the sample, about four fifths were seen once. The input for sequencing was peripheral blood, taken on day 0 of AZD1222 vaccination. These receptors were obtained from an adult in good health. The CDR3 runs from the conserved cysteine through the conserved F or W. The order of the fields is V gene, J gene, D gene, clone size, CDR3 DNA, CDR3 protein. A D gene is named only where the DNA matches it firmly. Size is omitted from some rows. Given values are once, few, many or a class for expanded clones.

>TRBV19|TRBJ2-6|-|-
TGTGCCAGTAGTATGGTTGGGTCTGGGGCCAACGTCCTGACTTTC
CASSMVGSGANVLTF
>TRBV4-3|TRBJ1-5|-|-
TGCGCCAGCAGCCAAGCAAAGGGCTCGCCTCAGCCCCAGCATTTT
CASSQAKGSPQPQHF
>TRBV14|TRBJ2-3|-|-
TGTGCCAGCAGCCACGGGGCTCCACTCGGAGATACGCAGTATTTT
CASSHGAPLGDTQYF
>TRBV14|TRBJ1-4|-|-
TGTGCCAGCAGCCAAGGGGATAAGGGTATCGGAAAACTGTTTTTT
CASSQGDKGIGKLFF
>TRBV3-1/TRBV3-2|TRBJ1-4|TRBD1|few
TGTGCCAGCAGCCAAGTTGGCAGGGGGAATGAAAAACTGTTTTTT
CASSQVGRGNEKLFF
>TRBV11-3|TRBJ1-6|-|-
TGTGCCAGCAGCTTAGGAGCAGGGAATTCACCCCTCCACTTT
CASSLGAGNSPLHF
>TRBV6-5|TRBJ2-7|TRBD1|-
TGTGCCAGCAGTTACCACGGGACAGGGGACCACGAGCAGTACTTC
CASSYHGTGDHEQYF
>TRBV27|TRBJ2-1|-|once
TGTGCCAGCAGTTTAGGGGAGACGGCCTACAATGAGCAGTTCTTC
CASSLGETAYNEQFF
>TRBV4-3|TRBJ2-2|-|-
TGCGCCAGCAGCCAAAGCAGGAACACCGGGGAGCTGTTTTTT
CASSQSRNTGELFF
>TRBV4-1|TRBJ2-7|TRBD1|-
TGCGCCAGCAGCCTTCCGGGACAGGGTTTCGACGAGCAGTACTTC
CASSLPGQGFDEQYF
>TRBV30|TRBJ1-2|-|once
TGTGCCTTTGAATGGCCTGACTATGGCTACACCTTC
CAFEWPDYGYTF
>TRBV5-4|TRBJ2-2|TRBD1|-
TGTGCCAGCACCCTAGATCCTAACAGGGGATACACCGGGGAGCTGTTTTTT
CASTLDPNRGYTGELFF
>TRBV11-3|TRBJ2-1|TRBD2|-
TGTGCCAGCAGCCCTCCCGGACTAGCGGGGTGGTCCGAGCAGTTCTTC
CASSPPGLAGWSEQFF
>TRBV11-2|TRBJ1-2|-|-
TGTGCCAGCAGCTTAGCAGGGGTTGGCTACACCTTC
CASSLAGVGYTF
>TRBV23-1|TRBJ1-5|-|-
TGCGCCAGCAGTCAATATCCTTCGGATCAGCCCCAGCATTTT
CASSQYPSDQPQHF
>TRBV5-4|TRBJ2-7|TRBD2|-
TGTGCCAGCAGCCGACTAGCGGGGGCCTTTGCTGGAGAGCAGTACTTC
CASSRLAGAFAGEQYF
>TRBV11-2|TRBJ1-2|TRBD1|once
TGTGCCAGCAGCGAACAGGGGGCGTTCGGCTACACCTTC
CASSEQGAFGYTF
>TRBV7-9|TRBJ1-1|-|medium-sized
TGTGCCAGCAGCCCACAGGGTAACACTGAAGCTTTCTTT
CASSPQGNTEAFF
>TRBV7-5|TRBJ2-3|-|-
TGTGCCAGAAGCTTCAAGCGGGGTGGGCAGGAAGATACGCAGTATTTT
CARSFKRGGQEDTQYF
>TRBV18|TRBJ1-1|-|-
TGTGCCAGCTGTTGTAATCGGGCCGCTGAAGCTTTCTTT
CASCCNRAAEAFF
>TRBV15|TRBJ2-5|-|-
TGTGCCACCAGCAGAGATCTTGGCGAGACCCAGTACTTC
CATSRDLGETQYF
>TRBV24-1|TRBJ2-1|-|-
TGTGCCACCAGTGATGGGCCGGTGGGGGGCGGAGGGGAGCAGTTCTTC
CATSDGPVGGGGEQFF
>TRBV28|TRBJ1-2|-|-
TGTGCCAGCATTCCCTTAGGTCCTTATCGGTATGGCTACACCTTC
CASIPLGPYRYGYTF
>TRBV30|TRBJ2-7|-|-
TGTGCCTGGAGCTTAGCAGCTTACTACGAGCAGTACTTC
CAWSLAAYYEQYF
>TRBV27|TRBJ2-1|-|-
TGTGCCAGCAGACCTGGGAGCTCCTACAATGAGCAGTTCTTC
CASRPGSSYNEQFF
>TRBV5-4|TRBJ2-1|-|-
TGTGCCAGCAGCTTGGACCTGGGGGCCGATTCATCCGAGCAGTTCTTC
CASSLDLGADSSEQFF
>TRBV6-6|TRBJ1-1|-|-
TGTGCCAGCAGCCAGGGACGTTCCACTGAAGCTTTCTTT
CASSQGRSTEAFF
>TRBV6-2/TRBV6-3|TRBJ2-2|TRBD1|few
TGTGCCAGCAGTCTCGGACAGGGGTCGGCCGGGGAGCTGTTTTTT
CASSLGQGSAGELFF
>TRBV7-2|TRBJ2-7|-|-
TGTGCCAGCAGCTTAGGAAGTGAGGGCCTGGTACCCTACGAGCAGTACTTC
CASSLGSEGLVPYEQYF
>TRBV6-5|TRBJ2-1|-|-
TGTGCCAGCACCTATGGGGGGCTGTATGAGCAGTTCTTC
CASTYGGLYEQFF
>TRBV7-8|TRBJ1-5|-|medium-sized
TGTGCCAGCAGCTTCCCAGATCAGCCCCAGCATTTT
CASSFPDQPQHF
>TRBV6-6|TRBJ2-4|-|-
TGTGCCAGCAGTCCTGACTACTTTCATGGAACCAAAAACATTCAGTACTTC
CASSPDYFHGTKNIQYF
>TRBV9|TRBJ1-4|-|-
TGTGCCAGCAGCGCGCAGGGAGTGGCATCTAATGAAAAACTGTTTTTT
CASSAQGVASNEKLFF
>TRBV5-1|TRBJ2-3|-|-
TGCGCCAGCAGCTTCCGGACGGACGACAACACAGATACGCAGTATTTT
CASSFRTDDNTDTQYF
>TRBV7-2|TRBJ1-2|-|-
TGTGCCAGCAGCTTAGAGGGTTCCACCTTCGACTACACCTTC
CASSLEGSTFDYTF